The 31 T cell receptor beta chains below all came from one sample that was sequenced in a study of blood T cell repertoires in COVID-19. Assay: immunoSEQ multiplex PCR; the TCRdb copy retains only in-frame clones and omits some. The sample yields almost 500,000 clones, approximately 91% seen once. Sequencing was done on a sample of PBMCs or T cells enriched from blood (not recorded which). The receptor source for this set is a woman aged 55-75 years who had recovered from COVID-19.

The rearrangement joins TRBV20-1 to TRBJ1-2, with TRBD1 matching over 7 bases. Germline CDR1 DFQATT, CDR2 SNEGSKA (reference sequence). V was pared by 3 bases and J by 3 bases, with 7 bases of the junction left unmatched. The CDR3 contains 14 residues. CDR3 in amino acids: CSASVQGVYYGYTF. CDR3 in DNA: TGCAGTGCTAGTGTTCAGGGGGTTTACTATGGCTACACCTTC.

The rearrangement uses TRBV5-1 and TRBJ2-5; the match to TRBD1 covers 9 bases. The CDR3 loop spans 16 amino acids. Per the germline V gene, CDR1 is SGHRS and CDR2 is YFSETQ. V lost 4 bases and J lost 4; bases outside the gene matches: 11. CDR3 residues: CASSPTRTGVGETQYF. DNA of the CDR3: TGCGCCAGCAGCCCAACAAGGACAGGGGTTGGAGAGACCCAGTACTTC.

The genes are TRBV19 and TRBJ2-7; a possible D gene is TRBD1 (6 bases). Trimming removed 6 bases from V and 2 bases from J, with 11 bases in between. From germline, CDR1 is LNHDA and CDR2 SQIVND (reference sequence). The CDR3 runs 13 residues. The CDR3 loop reads CASRSGQTYEQYF. CDR3 DNA sequence: TGTGCCAGTAGATCCGGACAGACCTACGAGCAGTACTTC.

The J gene is TRBJ2-7, the V gene TRBV6-1; TRBD1 agrees at 10 bases. Germline loops: CDR1 MNHNS, CDR2 SASEGT. CDR3 size: 16 residues. Unmatched junction bases numbered 11, after V lost 1 base and J lost 8 bases. The CDR3 coding sequence is TGTGCCAGCAGTGAAGTCGGACAGGGGGAGTCTAATAAGCAGTACGTC. Translating it yields CASSEVGQGESNKQYV.

J is TRBJ1-3 and V is TRBV6-6; a weak D match, TRBD1 (6 bases). There are 15 residues in the CDR3. V was trimmed by 7 bases and J by 2 bases, leaving 15 bases between them. Germline loops: CDR1 MNHNY, CDR2 SVGAGI (reference sequence). Here the CDR3 DNA reads TGTGCCAGCAAGGCTCCGGGGGGCACTGGAAACACCATATATTTT. Protein product: CASKAPGGTGNTIYF.

The chain joins TRBV20-1 to TRBJ2-1; 7 bases agree with TRBD2. V gave up 3 bases and J gave up 10 bases; unmatched junction bases: 6. The CDR3 totals 12 residues. The germline V gene encodes CDR1 DFQATT and CDR2 SNEGSKA (reference sequence). CDR3 residues: CSASLGAGEQFF. As DNA, the CDR3 is TGCAGTGCTAGTTTAGGAGCGGGAGAGCAGTTCTTC.

This chain links TRBV5-6 with TRBJ2-7; the D gene is possibly TRBD2 (6 bases). CDR1 and CDR2 (germline): SGHDT, YYEEEE. There are 15 residues in the CDR3. The germline V and J ends were trimmed by 0 bases and 6 bases, with 16 bases remaining between them. Here the CDR3 reads CASSLEGRGFGEQYV. In nucleotides, the CDR3 is TGTGCCAGCAGCTTGGAGGGACGGGGGTTCGGCGAGCAGTACGTC.

The chain joins TRBV11-3 to TRBJ2-1; 7 bases align to TRBD1. Germline-derived CDR1 and CDR2 are SGHNT and YENEEA. This CDR3 contains 16 residues. V lost 5 bases and J lost 5; bases outside the gene matches: 12. The CDR3 DNA reads TGTGCCAGCAGCCCCAGCCGGGGACAGAGTAACAATGAGCAGTTCTTC. Amino acid sequence: CASSPSRGQSNNEQFF.

The chain carries TRBV28 and TRBJ1-6; the match to TRBD1 covers 7 bases. This CDR3 comprises 16 residues. V gave up 3 bases and J gave up 0 bases; unmatched junction bases: 2. Germline CDR1 reads MDHEN; CDR2 reads SYDVKM. CDR3: CASSFSGGSYNSPLHF. As DNA, the CDR3 is TGTGCCAGCAGTTTCTCAGGGGGCTCCTATAATTCACCCCTCCACTTT.

Of note for this clone: At one end, the junction sequence differs from germline, possibly due to a read error. The rearrangement joins TRBV6-5 to TRBJ2-7, with D possibly matching TRBD1 (5 bases). The CDR3 runs 15 residues. Looked up from germline, CDR1 is MNHEY and CDR2 is SVGAGI. The CDR3: CASSYARVVSSEQYF. The CDR3 DNA reads as TGTGCCAGCAGTTACGCCAGGGTAGTTTCCTCCGAGCAGTACTTC.

This clone has just one count. The V call is TRBV7-9, the J call TRBJ2-2, with 12 bases that match TRBD2. The CDR3 loop spans 14 amino acids. The germline V gene encodes CDR1 SEHNR and CDR2 FQNEAQ (reference sequence). J was trimmed by 6 bases and V by 10 bases; bases with no gene match: 6. The CDR3 DNA sequence: TGTGCCACGTCGACTAGCGGGGGTGCCGGGGAGCTGTTTTTT. It is translated as CATSTSGGAGELFF.

The J gene is TRBJ1-1, the V gene TRBV29-1; weak D call: TRBD1 (6 bases). V shed 6 bases and J shed 6 bases, with 17 bases lying between them. Germline-derived CDR1 and CDR2 are SQVTM and ANQGSEA. CDR3 length: 13 residues. The CDR3 reads CSVRGLGGAEAFF. The CDR3 DNA sequence: TGCAGCGTGAGGGGGTTGGGTGGGGCTGAAGCTTTCTTT. The full variable domain, rest sourced from reference TRBV29-1 and TRBJ1-1, is SAVISQKPSRDICQRGTSLTIQCQVDSQVTMMFWYRQQPGQSLTLIATANQGSEATYESGFVIDKFPISRPNLTFSTLTVSNMSPEDSSIYLCSVRGLGGAEAFFGQGTRLTVV.

The V and J genes are TRBV21-1 and TRBJ1-3; the D call of TRBD1 is as the table states it, not checked on the DNA. TRBV21-1 is a pseudogene. CDR3 length: 19 residues. The CDR3 is CASSQETGGAGVEGNTIYF. Written as DNA, the CDR3 is TGTGCCAGCAGTCAAGAGACAGGGGGCGCCGGGGTGGAGGGAAACACCATATATTTT.

The chain joins TRBV5-1 to TRBJ2-6, with 10 bases identical to TRBD1. V lost 4 bases and J lost 1; bases outside the gene matches: 5. CDR1 and CDR2 (germline): SGHRS, YFSETQ. The CDR3 runs 17 residues. CDR3 protein: CASSPRQGASGANVLTF. The CDR3 DNA follows: TGCGCCAGCAGCCCGAGACAGGGGGCTTCTGGGGCCAACGTCCTGACTTTC.

J is TRBJ1-5 and V is TRBV7-2, with D unclear. V lost 3 bases and J lost 6, with 9 bases in between. Germline assignment: CDR1 SGHTA and CDR2 FQGNSA. CDR3 length: 13 residues. CDR3 sequence reads: CASSLFSGQPQHF. CDR3 sequence (DNA): TGTGCCAGCAGCTTGTTTTCGGGTCAGCCCCAGCATTTT. The variable domain in full, completed from reference TRBV7-2 and TRBJ1-5, reads GAGVSQSPSNKVTEKGKDVELRCDPISGHTALYWYRQSLGQGLEFLIYFQGNSAPDKSGLPSDRFSAERTGGSVSTLTIQRTQQEDSAVYLCASSLFSGQPQHFGDGTRLSIL.

The chain links TRBV5-1 to TRBJ2-1; 8 bases are a match to TRBD2. V lost 0 bases and J lost 10; bases outside the gene matches: 6. The length of the CDR3 is 14 residues. Germline V gene data show CDR1 as SGHRS and CDR2 as YFSETQ. The CDR3: CASSLAAGLGEQFF. The CDR3 DNA sequence: TGCGCCAGCAGCTTGGCCGCGGGACTAGGAGAGCAGTTCTTC.

The chain links TRBV27 to TRBJ1-5, with D tentatively TRBD1 (6 bases). V was pared by 6 bases and J by 4 bases, with 10 bases between. This CDR3 spans 13 amino acids. Looked up from germline, CDR1 is MNHEY and CDR2 is SMNVEV (reference sequence). In DNA, the CDR3 is TGTGCCAGCAGGGGTCAGGGGAATCAGCCCCAGCATTTT. As protein: CASRGQGNQPQHF.

V usage is TRBV25-1 and J usage is TRBJ1-5; D gene unclear. Looked up from germline, CDR1 is MGHDK and CDR2 is SYGVNS. This CDR3 has 15 residues. Trimming took off 1 base at V and 4 bases at J, with 11 bases between the two ends. The CDR3 sequence is CASSESGQTNQPQHF. CDR3 in DNA: TGTGCCAGCAGTGAATCCGGCCAGACTAATCAGCCCCAGCATTTT.

The chain is built from TRBV11-2 and TRBJ1-4; D is possibly TRBD1 (6 bases). The germline V gene encodes CDR1 SGHAT and CDR2 FQNNGV. Trimming stripped 4 bases from V and 7 bases from J, with 22 bases between. There are 17 residues in the CDR3. CDR3 amino acids: CASSYRSWDTEGEKLFF. The CDR3 coding sequence is TGTGCCAGCAGCTACAGAAGTTGGGACACAGAAGGTGAAAAACTGTTTTTT.

This clone was counted once. This rearrangement joins TRBV2 to TRBJ2-7; possibly TRBD1 for D (6 bases). Germline values: CDR1 SNHLY, CDR2 FYNNEI. Deletions cut 7 bases from V and 0 bases from J, with 13 bases between. The CDR3 has 14 residues. The CDR3: CASIQGRGSYEQYF. The DNA for the CDR3 is TGTGCCAGCATTCAGGGCAGGGGCTCCTACGAGCAGTACTTC.

The rearrangement uses TRBV30 and TRBJ2-1; D is possibly TRBD2 (5 bases). Germline V gene data show CDR1 as GTSNPN and CDR2 as SVGIG (reference sequence). The germline V and J ends were trimmed by 4 bases and 0 bases, with 10 bases remaining between them. The CDR3 spans 14 residues. Here the CDR3 DNA reads TGTGCCTGGACGCTAGCCAGCTCCTACAATGAGCAGTTCTTC. It codes for CAWTLASSYNEQFF.

This clone was found once. DNA of the CDR3: TGTGCCAGCAGACCCCCGGGACAGTGGACTGAAGCTTTCTTT. It specifies CASRPPGQWTEAFF. The rearrangement joins TRBV21-1 to TRBJ1-1; the table calls TRBD1, which could not be checked here. TRBV21-1 represents a pseudogene. The CDR3 length is 14 residues.

This clone appeared once. The chain recombines TRBV27 with TRBJ2-1; TRBD2 might be the D (6 bases). The V end lost 6 bases, the J end lost 7 bases, and 16 bases lay between the germline ends. Germline lookup yields CDR1 MNHEY and CDR2 SMNVEV (reference sequence). The CDR3 is 14 amino acids. CDR3: CASRGGDFWNEQFF. The CDR3 DNA is TGTGCCAGCAGGGGCGGGGACTTTTGGAATGAGCAGTTCTTC.

The chain uses TRBV13 and TRBJ2-2, with D possibly being TRBD2 (5 bases). Germline CDR1 reads PRHDT; CDR2 reads FYEKMQ (reference sequence). Trimming took off 3 bases at V and 4 bases at J, with 12 bases between the two ends. CDR3 length: 15 amino acids. The CDR3 DNA is TGTGCCAGCAGCTTCGGTCCAGGAGGCACCGGGGAGCTGTTTTTT. Its translation: CASSFGPGGTGELFF.

The rearrangement uses TRBV5-8 and TRBJ2-3, with a possible D match to TRBD1 (5 bases). V lost 4 bases, J lost 4 bases, and 16 bases lay in between. CDR1 and CDR2 from the germline V gene are SGHTS and YDEGEE. This CDR3 has 15 residues. The DNA of the CDR3 is TGTGCCAGCAGCCACTACCCCCAGGGCGCAGATACGCAGTATTTT. It yields the protein CASSHYPQGADTQYF.

The rearrangement links TRBV7-2 to TRBJ2-5, with TRBD2 as a possible D gene (6 bases). Germline V CDR1 and CDR2: SGHTA, FQGNSA. V was cut by 3 bases and J by 6 bases, with 14 bases left in between. This CDR3 has 14 amino acids. CDR3 in amino acids: CASSLGGDVKTQYF. In nucleotides, the CDR3 is TGTGCCAGCAGCTTGGGCGGGGATGTGAAGACCCAGTACTTC. The full variable domain, rest sourced from reference TRBV7-2 and TRBJ2-5, is GAGVSQSPSNKVTEKGKDVELRCDPISGHTALYWYRQSLGQGLEFLIYFQGNSAPDKSGLPSDRFSAERTGGSVSTLTIQRTQQEDSAVYLCASSLGGDVKTQYFGPGTRLLVL.

This chain connects TRBV6-5 to TRBJ1-4, with 7 bases aligning to TRBD1. J lost 5 bases, V lost 7 bases, and 7 bases had no gene match. The CDR3 runs to 14 residues. The V gene's germline CDR1 is MNHEY and CDR2 SVGAGI. CDR3 region: CASKPTGVNEKLFF. DNA of the CDR3: TGTGCCAGCAAACCCACAGGGGTCAATGAAAAACTGTTTTTT.

This clone was seen once. The genes are TRBV7-9 and TRBJ2-2; the match to TRBD1 covers 8 bases. Germline lookup yields CDR1 SEHNR and CDR2 FQNEAQ (reference sequence). This CDR3 has 18 residues. Trimming took 5 bases from V and 0 from J; bases not matched to a gene: 11. CDR3 DNA sequence: TGTGCCAGCAGCCGCGCTCAGGGGGCCCTATCGAACACCGGGGAGCTGTTTTTT. Translating gives CASSRAQGALSNTGELFF.

For the CDR3, the DNA is TGCGCCAGCAGCTTAACGACAGGGGGCGGCTACGAGCAGTACTTC. Its protein product is CASSLTTGGGYEQYF. V is TRBV5-1 and J is TRBJ2-7; 10 positions agree with TRBD1. In germline, CDR1 is SGHRS, CDR2 YFSETQ. V dropped 2 bases and J dropped 3; count of bases not matched to a gene: 5. This CDR3 has 15 residues. Looking up the rest from reference TRBV5-1 and TRBJ2-7 gives the full variable domain: KAGVTQTPRYLIKTRGQQVTLSCSPISGHRSVSWYQQTPGQGLQFLFEYFSETQRNKGNFPGRFSGRQFSNSRSEMNVSTLELGDSALYLCASSLTTGGGYEQYFGPGTRLTVT.

This chain links TRBV7-9 with TRBJ2-7; no definite D call. Germline V gene data show CDR1 as SEHNR and CDR2 as FQNEAQ (reference sequence). Trimming pared 1 base from V and 3 bases from J, leaving 4 bases between. This CDR3 is 12 amino acids long. Written as DNA, the CDR3 is TGTGCCAGCAGCTTAGGAGACTACGAGCAGTACTTC. This encodes CASSLGDYEQYF.

V gene TRBV10-1 combines with J gene TRBJ2-3; TRBD2 matches at 7 bases. V lost 6 bases and J lost 7; bases outside the gene matches: 10. CDR3 length: 14 residues. CDR1 is WNHNN, CDR2 SYGVQD, per germline (reference sequence). CDR3: CASSRGGVTNTQYF. CDR3 sequence (DNA): TGCGCCAGCAGCCGTGGGGGGGTCACCAATACGCAGTATTTT.